The entry below describes one TCR beta chain. Germline V CDR1 and CDR2: GTSNPN, SVGIG (reference sequence). CDR3 length: 16 amino acids. The ends lost 2 bases at V and 0 bases at J; junction bases unmatched: 10. The sample originates from a study of T cells in Graves' hyperthyroidism and ophthalmopathy. The TCR beta CDR3 regions underwent amplification using RNA transcripts as the source. The HTBI set primed first-round TCR CDR3 RT-PCR. TCRdb itself ran the multiplex PCR reads through MiXCR, one entry per CDR3 protein. The sample includes about 640,000 distinct CDR3 sequences, around 21% of them seen just once.

The source of this sequence is a man between 25 and 39 years old with Graves' ophthalmopathy. The V and J genes are TRBV30 and TRBJ2-7, with 7 nucleotides matching TRBD1. The specimen sequenced was blood. CDR3 residues: CAWSYRGSFPSYEQYF. The CDR3, as DNA: TGTGCCTGGAGTTACAGGGGTTCGTTCCCCTCCTACGAGCAGTACTTC.